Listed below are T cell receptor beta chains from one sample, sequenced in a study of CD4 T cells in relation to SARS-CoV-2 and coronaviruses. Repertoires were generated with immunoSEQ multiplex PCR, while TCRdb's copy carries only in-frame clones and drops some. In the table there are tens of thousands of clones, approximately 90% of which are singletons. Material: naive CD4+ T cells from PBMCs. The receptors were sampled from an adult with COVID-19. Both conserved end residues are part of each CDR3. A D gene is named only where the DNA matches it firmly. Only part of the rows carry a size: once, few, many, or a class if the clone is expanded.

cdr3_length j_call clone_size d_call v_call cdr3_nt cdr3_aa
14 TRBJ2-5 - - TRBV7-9 TGTGCCAGCAGCCGAGGCAGCGGCCAAGAGACCCAGTACTTC CASSRGSGQETQYF
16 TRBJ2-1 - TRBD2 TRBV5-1 TGCGCCAGCAGCTTCGGTGGCGGGAGCACCTACAATGAGCAGTTCTTC CASSFGGGSTYNEQFF
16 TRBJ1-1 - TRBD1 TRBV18 TGTGCCAGCTCACCTAGACAGGGACAAGAGAACACTGAAGCTTTCTTT CASSPRQGQENTEAFF
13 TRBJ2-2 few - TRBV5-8 TGTGCCAGCCTGAGACTTAACACCGGGGAGCTGTTTTTT CASLRLNTGELFF
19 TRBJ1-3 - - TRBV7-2 TGTGCCAGCAGCTTAAGGGTTGGAACAGTCAGAGTGGACCGAAACACCATATATTTT CASSLRVGTVRVDRNTIYF
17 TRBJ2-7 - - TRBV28 TGTGCCAGCAGTTTCCCCCCGCGGAAGGAGAGCTCCTACGAGCAGTACTTC CASSFPPRKESSYEQYF
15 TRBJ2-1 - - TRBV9 TGTGCCAGCAGCCTGAACTCCGGGACAACCAATGAGCAGTTCTTC CASSLNSGTTNEQFF
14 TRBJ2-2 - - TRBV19 TGTGCCAGTAGTATGCGGGGGCACACCGGGGAGCTGTTTTTT CASSMRGHTGELFF
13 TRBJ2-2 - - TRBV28 TGTGCCAGCCGGGGGTGGGACACCGGGGAGCTGTTTTTT CASRGWDTGELFF
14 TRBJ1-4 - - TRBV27 TGTGCCAGCAGAACAGGTGCAACTAATGAAAAACTGTTTTTT CASRTGATNEKLFF
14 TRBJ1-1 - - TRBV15 TGTGCCACCAGCACCCTCGACACCCTTGAGGAGGCTTTCTTT CATSTLDTLEEAFF
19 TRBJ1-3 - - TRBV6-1 TGTGCCAGCAGTGAACGGGAGGCGGATCTCTCCAGCTCTGGAAACACCATATATTTT CASSEREADLSSSGNTIYF
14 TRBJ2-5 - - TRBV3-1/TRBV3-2 TGTGCCAGCAGCCCGAAAGGGGGTAGTGAGACCCAGTACTTC CASSPKGGSETQYF
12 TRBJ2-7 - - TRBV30 TGTGCCTGGAGTGTGTTAACCTACGAGCAGTACTTC CAWSVLTYEQYF
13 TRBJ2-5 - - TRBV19 TGTGCCAGTAGTACCACTAGTGCAGAGACCCAGTACTTC CASSTTSAETQYF
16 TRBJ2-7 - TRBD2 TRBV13 TGTGCCAGCAGCCCAAGCACTAGCGGAGAATTCTACGAGCAGTACTTC CASSPSTSGEFYEQYF
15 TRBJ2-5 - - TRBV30 TGTGCCTGGAGCGGTTCTGCGAGGGCTTGGGAGACCCAGTACTTC CAWSGSARAWETQYF
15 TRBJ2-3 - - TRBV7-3 TGTGCCAGCAGCCTCTCGGGGTTTTTCACAGATACGCAGTATTTT CASSLSGFFTDTQYF
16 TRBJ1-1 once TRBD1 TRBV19 TGTGCCAGTAGTATGGGGTTTGGACAGGCACCGATTGGAGCTTTCTTT CASSMGFGQAPIGAFF
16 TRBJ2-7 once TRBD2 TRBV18 TGTGCCAGCTCACCGATAGCGGGAGGGGTTCGGTACGAGCAGTACTTC CASSPIAGGVRYEQYF
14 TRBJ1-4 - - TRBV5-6 TGTGCCAGCAGCTTTCAGGGTGTTAGGGAAAAACTGTTTTTT CASSFQGVREKLFF
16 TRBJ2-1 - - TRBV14 TGTGCCAGTACGCCGATGGGGGATTTCGCCTACAATGAGCAGTTCTTC CASTPMGDFAYNEQFF
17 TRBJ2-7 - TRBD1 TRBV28 TGTGCCAGCAGTTATAATTACCGGGACAGGGGATCCTACGAGCAGTACTTC CASSYNYRDRGSYEQYF
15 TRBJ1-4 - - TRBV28 TGTGCCAGCAGTTTGCAGGGACGGCTACATGAAAAACTGTTTTTT CASSLQGRLHEKLFF
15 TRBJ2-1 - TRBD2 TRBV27 TGTGCCAGCAGTCCCCGGGGACTAGCGGGCAATGAGCAGTTCTTC CASSPRGLAGNEQFF
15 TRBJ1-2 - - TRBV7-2 TGTGCCAGCAGCTTAAGCGCCACAGGGCCCGATGGCTACACCTTC CASSLSATGPDGYTF
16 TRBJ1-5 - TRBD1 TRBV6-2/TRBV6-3 TGTGCCAGCAGTTACCCGGGACAGGGAGCCAATCAGCCCCAGCATTTT CASSYPGQGANQPQHF
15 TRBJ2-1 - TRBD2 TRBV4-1 TGCGCCAGCAGCCAAGGACTAGCGGGAGAGAATGAGCAGTTCTTC CASSQGLAGENEQFF
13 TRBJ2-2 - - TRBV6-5 TGTGCCAGCAGACCAACAGGGTCCGGGGAGCTGTTTTTT CASRPTGSGELFF
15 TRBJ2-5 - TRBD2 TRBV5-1 TGCGCCAGCAGCCTCGGGACTAGCGGGAGGGAGACCCAGTACTTC CASSLGTSGRETQYF
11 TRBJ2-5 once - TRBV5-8 TGTGCCAGCAGCCCCGAAGAGACCCAGTACTTC CASSPEETQYF
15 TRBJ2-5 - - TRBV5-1 TGCGCCAGCAGCTTGGTATTGACAAGCCAAGAGACCCAGTACTTC CASSLVLTSQETQYF
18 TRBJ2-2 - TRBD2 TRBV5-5 TGTGCCAGCAGCCCCGGGACTAGCGGTACCGCGAACACCGGGGAGCTGTTTTTT CASSPGTSGTANTGELFF
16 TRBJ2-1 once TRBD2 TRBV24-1 TGTGCCACCAGTGAGACTAGCGGGAGCCTCTACAATGAGCAGTTCTTC CATSETSGSLYNEQFF
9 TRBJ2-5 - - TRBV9 TGTGCCAGCACTGAGACCCAGTACTTC CASTETQYF
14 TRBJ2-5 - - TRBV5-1 TGCGCCAGCAGCTTTGGCCGCGGGGAAGAGACCCAGTACTTC CASSFGRGEETQYF
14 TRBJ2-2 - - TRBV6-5 TGTGCCAGCAGAGACTCGGGGGCCGGCGGGGAGCTGTTTTTT CASRDSGAGGELFF
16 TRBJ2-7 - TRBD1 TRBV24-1 TGTGCCACCAGTGACTCGGTTGGGACAGGGTCCTACGAGCAGTACTTC CATSDSVGTGSYEQYF